Below, 20 T cell receptor beta chains from the same sample are listed, as sequenced in a study of blood T cell repertoires in COVID-19. Method: immunoSEQ multiplex PCR; TCRdb's copy keeps in-frame clones and lacks some. The sample includes 180,000 or so clones, roughly 79% seen only once; the top ten take 9.5% to 12%. Sequencing was performed on peripheral blood. The receptors stem from a woman in her 40s with COVID-19, enrolled during active disease.

The chain is built from TRBV2 and TRBJ1-1; D gene unclear. The CDR3 contains 13 residues. Germline V CDR1 and CDR2: SNHLY, FYNNEI. Trimming took off 6 bases at V and 0 bases at J, with 8 bases between the two ends. The CDR3 bases are TGTGCCAGCAGCCTAAAGCTGAACACTGAAGCTTTCTTT. This codes for CASSLKLNTEAFF.

The chain joins TRBV6-2 or TRBV6-3 to TRBJ1-4; D unclear. Germline CDR1 MNHEY, CDR2 SVGEGT. The CDR3 sequence is 14 residues long. Trimming shortened V by 0 bases and J by 5 bases, and 7 bases separated the two germline ends. CDR3 residues: CASSYSRSNEKLFF. The CDR3 nucleotides read TGTGCCAGCAGTTACTCACGGTCGAATGAAAAACTGTTTTTT.

The chain uses TRBV19 and TRBJ2-1; 9 positions match TRBD2. CDR3 length: 15 amino acids. V trimming: 6 bases; J trimming: 8 bases; junction bases outside the gene matches: 11. Germline V gene data show CDR1 as LNHDA and CDR2 as SQIVND (reference sequence). The CDR3 sequence is CASSPWVSGRDEQFF. The CDR3 bases are TGTGCCAGTAGCCCATGGGTTAGCGGGAGAGATGAGCAGTTCTTC.

The chain couples TRBV6-5 to TRBJ2-7; the D gene is possibly TRBD1 (5 bases). Trimming cost V 6 bases and J 2 bases, with 14 bases left between them. Germline V gene sequence: CDR1 MNHEY, CDR2 SVGAGI. The CDR3 has 14 amino acids. For the CDR3, the DNA is TGTGCCAGCAGCAAAAGGACACCACCCTACGAGCAGTACGTC. This gives the protein CASSKRTPPYEQYV.

This rearrangement joins TRBV7-8 to TRBJ2-7; 7 nucleotides agree with TRBD2. Germline V lookup: CDR1 SGHVS, CDR2 FQNEAQ. Losses at the gene ends were 5 bases for V and 3 bases for J; bases not matched to a gene: 10. The CDR3 has 15 amino acids. In DNA form, the CDR3 reads TGTGCCAGCAGCCGAGCAAGACTAGCAGGCTACGAGCAGTACTTC. This translates into CASSRARLAGYEQYF.

J is TRBJ2-3 and V is TRBV24-1; 11 bases agree with TRBD2. The CDR3 is 15 residues long. The J segment lost 9 bases and the V segment lost 4 bases, leaving 8 bases of the junction unmatched. Germline loops: CDR1 KGHDR, CDR2 SFDVKD. The DNA of the CDR3 is TGTGCCACCAGTGACATAGCGGGAGGGTCGGGGACGCAGTATTTT. Translation gives CATSDIAGGSGTQYF.

The count of this clone is one. This sequence joins TRBV30 and TRBJ1-3, with TRBD1 matching 7 bases. Germline CDR1 reads GTSNPN; CDR2 reads SVGIG (reference sequence). The CDR3 extends over 13 amino acids. V lost 3 bases to trimming and J lost 8 bases; unmatched junction nucleotides: 7. The CDR3 region has the DNA TGTGCCTGGAGCCAGGGGGTTGGGGACACCATATATTTT. Protein: CAWSQGVGDTIYF.

The chain combines TRBV14 with TRBJ1-1, with D possibly being TRBD1 (6 bases). The CDR3 loop spans 15 amino acids. The germline V and J ends were trimmed by 1 base and 2 bases, with 11 bases remaining between them. CDR1 is SGHDN, CDR2 FVKESK, per germline. DNA of the CDR3: TGTGCCAGCAGCCAAGTCAGGGGACCAAACACTGAAGCTTTCTTT. This encodes CASSQVRGPNTEAFF.

The J gene is TRBJ1-1, the V gene TRBV25-1, with TRBD1 identical over 7 bases. Germline loops: CDR1 MGHDK, CDR2 SYGVNS. Unmatched junction bases numbered 9, after V lost 7 bases and J lost 1 base. This CDR3 has 15 amino acids. CDR3 coding DNA: TGTGCCAGCACCCCGGACAGGTTTTCGAACACTGAAGCTTTCTTT. This gives the protein CASTPDRFSNTEAFF.

The V gene is TRBV28, the J gene TRBJ2-2; TRBD1 is a possible D gene (5 bases). Trimming removed 6 bases from V and 0 bases from J, with 14 bases in between. Germline CDR1 is MDHEN and CDR2 is SYDVKM. The CDR3 is made up of 16 amino acids. The CDR3 bases are TGTGCCAGCAGACCGAGACAGATCTCGAACACCGGGGAGCTGTTTTTT. Encoded protein: CASRPRQISNTGELFF.

CDR3 region: CASSDTSSDTQYF. In nucleotides, the CDR3 is TGTGCCAGCAGCGACACTAGTTCAGATACGCAGTATTTT. V and J are TRBV5-4 and TRBJ2-3; D is perhaps TRBD2 (5 bases). V lost 4 bases, J lost 4 bases, and 10 bases lay in between. This CDR3 is built from 13 residues. CDR1 and CDR2 from the germline V gene are SGHNT and YYREEE (reference sequence).

This chain links TRBV4-1 with TRBJ2-7, with 9 bases fitting TRBD2. V was clipped by 0 bases and J by 7 bases; unmatched bases: 7. The CDR3 is 15 residues long. Germline V gene data show CDR1 as MGHRA and CDR2 as YSYEKL. CDR3 coding DNA: TGCGCCAGCAGCCAAGAAAAGGGACTAGCTCTGGAGCAGTACTTC. Protein: CASSQEKGLALEQYF.

Worth noting for this clone: At one boundary the junction diverges from the germline segment, which might be a read error. The CDR3 DNA follows: TGTGCCAGCAGCTCAGAACCAACTAGCGGGAGCAGTCTGGACTTC. Amino acids: CASSSEPTSGSSLDF. J is TRBJ2-5 and V is TRBV7-6, with 11 positions matching TRBD2. Germline CDR1 and CDR2: SGHVS and FNYEAQ. The CDR3 spans 15 residues.

The chain is built from TRBV11-2 and TRBJ1-1; possible D gene TRBD1, 6 bases. This CDR3 contains 16 residues. V shed 1 base and J shed 4 bases, with 16 bases lying between them. CDR1 is SGHAT and CDR2 is FQNNGV in the germline V gene. CDR3 loop: CASSLGAGVIPTEAFF. The CDR3 nucleotides read TGTGCCAGCAGCTTAGGGGCAGGGGTAATCCCCACTGAAGCTTTCTTT.

This chain joins TRBV7-9 and TRBJ1-2; possible D gene TRBD1, 6 bases. The germline V gene has CDR1 SEHNR and CDR2 FQNEAQ (reference sequence). This CDR3 contains 13 residues. The germline V and J ends were trimmed by 5 bases and 5 bases, with 12 bases remaining between them. The CDR3 sequence: CASSPDSPYGYTF. The CDR3 DNA reads TGTGCCAGCAGCCCGGACAGTCCGTATGGCTACACCTTC.

As DNA, the CDR3 is TGTGCCAGCAGCAAAGACAGGAGTTACACCGGGGAGCTGTTTTTT. Translation gives CASSKDRSYTGELFF. The V gene is TRBV6-5, the J gene TRBJ2-2, with D possibly matching TRBD1 (6 bases). This CDR3 contains 15 residues. Between the trimmed V and J ends, which lost 6 bases and 3 bases, there was a span of 14 bases. Germline CDR1 is MNHEY and CDR2 is SVGAGI.

This sequence joins TRBV19 and TRBJ1-1; possibly TRBD1 for D (6 bases). V lost 1 base and J lost 8, with 8 bases in between. There are 12 residues in the CDR3. Germline loops: CDR1 LNHDA, CDR2 SQIVND (reference sequence). CDR3 amino acids: CASSIGQGEAFF. In DNA form, the CDR3 reads TGTGCCAGTAGTATAGGCCAGGGGGAAGCTTTCTTT.

The V and J genes are TRBV15 and TRBJ1-4; 10 bases align to TRBD1. Germline CDR1 LNHNV, CDR2 YYDKDF (reference sequence). This CDR3 region has 18 residues. The V gene end was trimmed by 3 bases and the J gene end by 6 bases; junction bases not matched to a gene: 13. The CDR3 nucleotides are TGTGCCACCAGCAGGGGTCGTCGGACCGGGACAGGGGATGAAAAACTGTTTTTT. This codes for CATSRGRRTGTGDEKLFF. Full variable domain (rest looked up from reference TRBV15 and TRBJ1-4): DAMVIQNPRYQVTQFGKPVTLSCSQTLNHNVMYWYQQKSSQAPKLLFHYYDKDFNNEADTPDNFQSRRPNTSFCFLDIRSPGLGDTAMYLCATSRGRRTGTGDEKLFFGSGTQLSVL.

Of note for this clone: Distinct nucleotide sequences in the sample also encode this CDR3. The rearrangement uses TRBV5-4 and TRBJ2-1; 7 bases fit TRBD2. CDR3 length: 15 amino acids. V was clipped by 2 bases and J by 4 bases; unmatched bases: 6. Germline V gives CDR1 SGHNT, CDR2 YYREEE (reference sequence). CDR3 sequence reads: CASSFGGGGYNEQFF. Written as DNA, the CDR3 is TGTGCCAGCAGCTTTGGTGGGGGGGGGTACAATGAGCAGTTCTTC.

Regarding this clone: This CDR3 is also generated by other DNA sequences in the sample. V usage is TRBV30 and J usage is TRBJ2-3; the D is unclear. Between the trimmed V and J ends, which lost 0 bases and 6 bases, there was a span of 4 bases. The CDR3 extends over 11 amino acids. CDR1 GTSNPN and CDR2 SVGIG come from the germline V gene (reference sequence). The CDR3 bases are TGTGCCTGGAGTGTACTCGATACGCAGTATTTT. As protein: CAWSVLDTQYF.